Listed below are T cell receptor beta chains from one sample, sequenced in a study of PD-1 blockade in classical Hodgkin lymphoma. The repertoire was sequenced with immunoSEQ multiplex PCR; TCRdb's copy has only in-frame clones and lacks some. The sample records roughly 41,000 clones, around 90% being singletons. The sample was peripheral blood mononuclear cells (PBMCs), taken before the second cycle of nivolumab. These receptors originate from a human donor with classical Hodgkin lymphoma. Both conserved end residues are part of each CDR3. A D gene is named only where the DNA matches it firmly. A row's size may be missing; if present it is once, few, many or a size class.

TRBV18	.	.	TRBJ2-2	TGTGCCAGCTCACTTAGCAGAAACACCGGGGAGCTGTTTTTT	CASSLSRNTGELFF
TRBV10-3	TRBD1	.	TRBJ1-5	TGTGCCATCAGTGAGGCGGGACAGAGCAATCAGCCCCAGCATTTT	CAISEAGQSNQPQHF
TRBV6-5	.	.	TRBJ2-7	TGTGCCAGCAGTTACTGGGCCGCTTCCCGTTACGAGCAGTACTTC	CASSYWAASRYEQYF
TRBV19	.	.	TRBJ1-5	TGTGCCAGTAGTATAGACCCCGGGCCTCACATTGGGCCCCAGCATTTT	CASSIDPGPHIGPQHF
TRBV5-1	TRBD2	.	TRBJ2-3	TGCGCCAGCAGCCTCCGGACACTAGCGGGAGGGTCGTATACGCAGTATTTT	CASSLRTLAGGSYTQYF
TRBV5-4	.	.	TRBJ1-2	TGTGCCAGCAGCTTTCAGGGAGGCTATGGCTACACCTTC	CASSFQGGYGYTF
TRBV4-1	.	.	TRBJ2-6	TGCGCCAGCAGCCCCCCCCCGGGGGCAAGGGCCAACGTCCTGACTTTC	CASSPPPGARANVLTF
TRBV5-4	.	.	TRBJ2-3	TGTGCCAGCAGCCCACCAGCAGATACGCAGTATTTT	CASSPPADTQYF
TRBV2	.	.	TRBJ1-2	TGTGCCAGCAGTGCAGTGGGTCGGGGTGCTGGCTACACCTTC	CASSAVGRGAGYTF
TRBV6-5	TRBD1	.	TRBJ2-2	TGTGCCAGCAGTTACTCCAGGACAGGCGCACCGAGGGAGCTGTTTTTT	CASSYSRTGAPRELFF
TRBV6-1	.	.	TRBJ1-2	TGTGCCAGCAGTGAGAGACAGCCCTATGGCTACACCTTC	CASSERQPYGYTF
TRBV21-1	.	few	TRBJ2-1	TGTGCCAGCAGCGCAAGCAAGGGTAACCAGTTCTTC	CASSASKGNQFF
TRBV9	TRBD1	.	TRBJ1-2	TGTGCCAGCAGCGGGGACAGTTTAAACTATGGCTACACCTTC	CASSGDSLNYGYTF
TRBV11-3	.	.	TRBJ2-7	TGTGCCAGCAGCTTAGATCGTACCGGGATCGAGCAGTACTTC	CASSLDRTGIEQYF
TRBV4-2	TRBD2	.	TRBJ2-7	TGTGCCAGCAGCCAAGAGGGGAGGGGCGGGAGGGCCGAGGAGCAGTACTTC	CASSQEGRGGRAEEQYF
TRBV7-9	TRBD1	.	TRBJ2-5	TGTGCCAGCAGCCGTGGGACAGGGGGCGAGGGAGAGACCCAGTACTTC	CASSRGTGGEGETQYF
TRBV9	.	once	TRBJ2-1	TGTGCCAGCAGCCCCCGACTAGTCACTGACAATGAGCAGTTCTTC	CASSPRLVTDNEQFF
TRBV29-1	.	.	TRBJ1-3	TGCAGCCCCGAATCGGGGCTCAGTGGAAACACCATATATTTT	CSPESGLSGNTIYF
TRBV15	.	once	TRBJ1-3	TGTGCCACCAGCAGAGATTTCGGGTACTCTGGAAACACCATATATTTT	CATSRDFGYSGNTIYF
TRBV7-3	.	.	TRBJ2-2	TGTGCCAGCAGCTTCGGGGGAGCTAACACCGGGGAGCTGTTTTTT	CASSFGGANTGELFF
TRBV11-3	TRBD2	.	TRBJ2-1	TGTGCCAGCAGCCTAAAAGGACTAGCGGGTGGAGTCGATGAGCAGTTCTTC	CASSLKGLAGGVDEQFF
TRBV6-1	.	.	TRBJ2-3	TGTGCCAGCAGTGAAGGGGTCGGTCGGATCGCCTCCTTT	CASSEGVGRIASF
TRBV30	TRBD2	.	TRBJ2-3	TGTGCCTCGTTTCGACTAGCGGGGGGCACAGATACGCAGTATTTT	CASFRLAGGTDTQYF
TRBV27	.	.	TRBJ2-2	TGTGCCAGCAGTTTAGGAGGGTTAGAGCTGTTTTTT	CASSLGGLELFF
TRBV4-2	.	.	TRBJ2-6	TGTGCCAGCAGCCAAGAGTATAGCTCTGGGGCCAACGTCCTGACTTTC	CASSQEYSSGANVLTF
TRBV9	.	.	TRBJ2-1	TGTGCCAGCAGCCCCTTGGGACGGACCCACAATGAGCAGTTCTTC	CASSPLGRTHNEQFF
TRBV4-1	TRBD1	.	TRBJ1-5	TGCGCCAGCAGCACAGGGACAGAGGGTCTTTATCAGCCCCAGCATTTT	CASSTGTEGLYQPQHF
TRBV2	TRBD2	.	TRBJ2-7	TGTGCCAGCAGTCACCGACTAGCGGGAGCACCCGCCTACGAGCAGTACTTC	CASSHRLAGAPAYEQYF
TRBV11-3	.	once	TRBJ2-7	TGTGCCAGCGCTGCGACTGCCACCAGCTCCTACGAGCAGTACTTC	CASAATATSSYEQYF
TRBV4-1	.	.	TRBJ1-1	TGCGCCAGCAGCCAAGAGAAGAAGACTGGTTACACTGAAGCTTTCTTT	CASSQEKKTGYTEAFF
TRBV19	.	.	TRBJ1-5	TGTGCCAGTATGGGGGGGTACAATCAGCCCCAGCATTTT	CASMGGYNQPQHF
TRBV6-5	TRBD2	.	TRBJ2-3	TGTGCCAGCAGATCAATAGCGGGAGTTACAGATACGCAGTATTTT	CASRSIAGVTDTQYF
TRBV5-5	TRBD1	once	TRBJ1-2	TGTGCCAGCAGCCCCGGGACAGGGGGACGGTATAACTATGGCTACACCTTC	CASSPGTGGRYNYGYTF
TRBV5-4	TRBD2	.	TRBJ2-7	TGTGCCAGCAGCCAGGGACTAGCGGGCAGGGAGCAGTACTTC	CASSQGLAGREQYF
TRBV5-1	.	.	TRBJ2-7	TGCGCCAGCAGCTTGTCCGGGGACTCCTACGAGCAGTACTTC	CASSLSGDSYEQYF
TRBV12-5	TRBD2	.	TRBJ2-1	TGTGCTAGTGGCCCGGCGTTGGTAGCGGGGGACAATGAGCAGTTCTTC	CASGPALVAGDNEQFF